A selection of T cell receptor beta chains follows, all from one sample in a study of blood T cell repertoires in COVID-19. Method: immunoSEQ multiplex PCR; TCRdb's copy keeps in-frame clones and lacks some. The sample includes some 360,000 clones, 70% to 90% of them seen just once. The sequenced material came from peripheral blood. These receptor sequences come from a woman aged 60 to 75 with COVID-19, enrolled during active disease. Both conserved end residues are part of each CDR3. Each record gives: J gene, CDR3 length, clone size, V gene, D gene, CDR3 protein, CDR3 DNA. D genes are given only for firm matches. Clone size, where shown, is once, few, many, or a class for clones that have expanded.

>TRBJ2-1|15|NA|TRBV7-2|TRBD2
CASSLLAGGLGEQFF
TGTGCCAGCAGCTTATTAGCGGGGGGGCTGGGTGAGCAGTTCTTC
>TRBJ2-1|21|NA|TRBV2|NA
CASSYFRVRAIPSAIYNEQFF
TGTGCCAGCAGTTACTTTCGGGTCAGGGCAATCCCGTCCGCTATCTACAATGAGCAGTTCTTC
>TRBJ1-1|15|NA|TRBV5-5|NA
CASSFTLSGNTEAFF
TGTGCCAGCAGCTTTACTCTCTCCGGGAACACTGAAGCTTTCTTT
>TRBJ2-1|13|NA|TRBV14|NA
CASSQVRYNEQFF
TGTGCCAGCAGCCAAGTGAGGTACAATGAGCAGTTCTTC
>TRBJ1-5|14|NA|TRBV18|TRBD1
CASSRDRAGQPQHF
TGTGCCAGCTCACGCGACAGGGCGGGACAGCCCCAGCATTTT
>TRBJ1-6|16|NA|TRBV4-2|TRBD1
CASSITRGQGNSPLHF
TGTGCCAGCAGCATTACTCGGGGACAGGGAAATTCACCCCTCCACTTT
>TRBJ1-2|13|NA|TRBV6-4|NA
CASSATRDTGYTF
TGTGCCAGCAGCGCTACCCGGGACACTGGCTACACCTTC
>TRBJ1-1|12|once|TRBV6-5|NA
CASSPWGAEAFF
TGTGCCAGCAGCCCCTGGGGGGCTGAAGCTTTCTTT
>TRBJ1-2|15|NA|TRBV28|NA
CASSLGGGGAYGYTF
TGTGCCAGCAGTTTAGGTGGAGGGGGGGCCTATGGCTACACCTTC
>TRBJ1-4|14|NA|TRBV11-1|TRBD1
CASRPGGNDEKLFF
TGTGCCAGCAGGCCAGGGGGCAACGATGAAAAACTGTTTTTT
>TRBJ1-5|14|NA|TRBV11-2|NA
CASSQGAENQPQHF
TGTGCCAGCAGCCAAGGGGCGGAGAATCAGCCCCAGCATTTT
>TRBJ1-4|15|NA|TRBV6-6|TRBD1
CASTYRGQTNEKLFF
TGTGCCAGCACCTACAGGGGGCAGACTAATGAAAAACTGTTTTTT
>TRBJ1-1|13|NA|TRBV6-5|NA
CAVQVRGNTEAFF
TGTGCGGTGCAGGTCCGGGGGAACACTGAAGCTTTCTTT
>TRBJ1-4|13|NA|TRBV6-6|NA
CASSYLTGEKLFF
TGTGCCAGCAGTTACCTTACGGGTGAAAAACTGTTTTTT
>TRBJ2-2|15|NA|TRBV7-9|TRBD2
CASSRRQGGPGELFF
TGTGCCAGCTCGAGGAGGCAGGGAGGGCCCGGGGAGCTGTTTTTT
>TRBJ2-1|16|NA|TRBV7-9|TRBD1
CASSSLTGTPYNEQFF
TGTGCCAGCAGCTCCCTGACAGGGACGCCCTACAATGAGCAGTTCTTC
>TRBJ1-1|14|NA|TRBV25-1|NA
CASTDRRGWTEAFF
TGTGCCAGCACTGACAGGAGGGGATGGACTGAAGCTTTCTTT
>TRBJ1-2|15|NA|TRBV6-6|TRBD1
CASSSGTGNSYGYTF
TGTGCCAGCAGTTCCGGGACAGGGAATAGCTATGGCTACACCTTC
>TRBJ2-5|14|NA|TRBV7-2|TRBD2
CASGSSGGSGTQYF
TGTGCCAGTGGCTCTAGCGGGGGGTCGGGGACCCAGTACTTC
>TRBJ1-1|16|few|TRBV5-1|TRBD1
CASSPGTGVSNTEAFF
TGCGCCAGCAGTCCGGGGACAGGGGTGTCGAACACTGAAGCTTTCTTT
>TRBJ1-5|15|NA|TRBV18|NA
CASSPGQYSNQPQHF
TGTGCCAGCTCACCAGGGCAGTATAGCAATCAGCCCCAGCATTTT
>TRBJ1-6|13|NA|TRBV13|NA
CASSLPGNSPLHF
TGTGCCAGCAGCTTGCCCGGGAATTCACCCCTCCACTTT
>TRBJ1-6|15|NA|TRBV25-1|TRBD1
CASSKSNRGRSPLHF
TGTGCCAGCTCCAAATCTAACAGGGGTCGGTCACCCCTCCACTTT
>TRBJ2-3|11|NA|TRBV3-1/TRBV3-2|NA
CASSLIGTQYF
TGTGCCAGCAGCCTTATCGGTACGCAGTATTTT
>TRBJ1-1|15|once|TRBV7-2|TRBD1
CASRYGTAINTEAFF
TGTGCCAGCAGGTACGGGACAGCTATTAACACTGAAGCTTTCTTT